In its sample, the clone carrying this T cell receptor (beta chain) was seen once. Between the trimmed V and J ends, which lost 8 bases and 7 bases, there was a span of 9 bases. From germline, CDR1 is MNHEY and CDR2 SVGAGI. This CDR3 region has 11 residues. The sample belongs to a study of blood T cell repertoires in COVID-19. Source study methods: Nucleated cell counts were estimated from reference gene primer amplification. Some clones are missing from TCRdb's copy, which holds only in-frame ones; the method was immunoSEQ multiplex PCR. The DNA gave D and trimming, while V, J and clone size come from that table. The sample lists fewer than 250,000 clones; about 83% were seen once.

This TCR was recovered from a woman in her 50s with acute or convalescent COVID-19. Sequencing input: peripheral blood. V usage is TRBV6-5 and J usage is TRBJ1-5; D gene unclear. CDR3 protein: CASADMQPQHF. In nucleotides, the CDR3 is TGTGCCAGCGCAGATATGCAGCCCCAGCATTTT.